The next 31 T cell receptor beta chains were all read from a single sample in a study of post-analysis software for immune sequencing data. Study-level points and caveats: Patients used roughly five TRBV segments, including TRBV5-6, TRBV5-1 and TRBV20-1, more often than controls.

Incorporated into the TCR beta cDNA libraries were unique molecular identifiers, which served to reduce PCR and sequencing biases. MiXCR, applied by TCRdb to the PCR reads, yields one record per CDR3 protein. In the table there are approximately 180,000 distinct CDR3 sequences, around 30% of which are singletons. Their antigens remain unidentified. Input material: blood. These receptors were collected from a girl under 18 with multiple sclerosis.

This clonotype was picked up many times. The J gene is TRBJ2-3, the V gene TRBV11-1, with D uncertain. The CDR3 runs to 16 residues. Trimming took off 6 bases at V and 0 bases at J, with 16 bases between the two ends. From germline, CDR1 is SGHAT and CDR2 FQDESV (reference sequence). Here the CDR3 DNA reads TGTGCCAGCAGACTATCCGGAGTCGCTAGCACAGATACGCAGTATTTT. Its protein product is CASRLSGVASTDTQYF.

This rearrangement joins TRBV7-2 to TRBJ2-1; D is ambiguous. The length of the CDR3 is 13 residues. V gave up 8 bases and J gave up 2 bases, with 10 bases separating them. Germline CDR1 reads SGHTA; CDR2 reads FQGNSA. CDR3 region: CASGRPAYNEQFF. CDR3 DNA sequence: TGTGCCAGCGGCAGGCCGGCCTACAATGAGCAGTTCTTC.

This clonotype is a singleton in its sample. A much more abundant neighbour one base away suggests this may be a read error. The chain uses TRBV20-1 and TRBJ2-3, with TRBD2 matching 12 bases. Germline V lookup: CDR1 DFQATT, CDR2 SNEGSKA (reference sequence). Unmatched junction bases numbered 13, after V lost 6 bases and J lost 6 bases. This CDR3 spans 16 amino acids. The CDR3 is CSAPGELAGGTDTQYF. CDR3 in DNA: TGCAGTGCCCCAGGGGAGCTAGCGGGAGGGACGGATACGCAGTATTTT.

Details on this clonotype: A much larger clonotype is one base distant, so this may be a read error. The V call is TRBV30, the J call TRBJ2-5; weak D call: TRBD2 (6 bases). CDR3 length: 13 residues. Germline assignment: CDR1 GTSNPN and CDR2 SVGIG (reference sequence). The V and J ends lost 4 bases and 5 bases respectively, with 14 bases between them. The CDR3 here is CAWNVPGGETQYF. The CDR3 DNA reads TGTGCCTGGAATGTACCTGGGGGGGAGACCCAGTACTTC. Full variable domain (rest looked up from reference TRBV30 and TRBJ2-5): SQTIHQWPATLVQPVGSPLSLECTVEGTSNPNLYWYRQAAGRGLQLLFYSVGIGQISSEVPQNLSASRPQDRQFILSSKKLLLSDSGFYLCAWNVPGGETQYFGPGTRLLVL.

Only a few counts were recorded for this clonotype. The J gene is TRBJ2-1, the V gene TRBV7-3, with TRBD2 matching over 10 bases. This CDR3 comprises 15 residues. The J segment lost 9 bases and the V segment lost 0 bases, leaving 5 bases of the junction unmatched. The germline CDR1 and CDR2 sequences are SGHTA and FQGTGA. The CDR3 DNA reads as TGTGCCAGCAGCTTAACTAGCGGGAGGTGGGCTGAGCAGTTCTTC. Its translation is CASSLTSGRWAEQFF.

This chain uses TRBV20-1 with TRBJ1-4; D unclear. The CDR3 extends over 15 amino acids. Germline V gene lookup returns CDR1 DFQATT and CDR2 SNEGSKA (reference sequence). The ends were cut back, 0 bases at V and 6 bases at J, with 14 bases in the middle. CDR3 coding DNA: TGCAGTGCTAGAGATCGGGTTTGGCGGGATGAAAAACTGTTTTTT. It is translated as CSARDRVWRDEKLFF.

This clonotype was detected a few times. This chain uses TRBV12-3 or TRBV12-4 with TRBJ1-1, with D possibly matching TRBD1 (5 bases). Between the trimmed V and J ends, which lost 0 bases and 2 bases, there was a span of 13 bases. There are 16 residues in the CDR3. CDR3 residues: CASSLAPVDKNTEAFF. The CDR3, as DNA: TGTGCCAGCAGTTTAGCGCCAGTGGACAAAAACACTGAAGCTTTCTTT.

This clonotype was detected ten times or more. The chain couples TRBV20-1 to TRBJ1-1; D is unresolved. The germline V gene has CDR1 DFQATT and CDR2 SNEGSKA (reference sequence). The CDR3 runs 14 residues. V dropped 3 bases and J dropped 8 bases, with 19 bases sitting between them. The CDR3 DNA is TGCAGTGCTAGGCCCCCGTCCCCATCAGGCGAAGCTTTCTTT. Protein sequence: CSARPPSPSGEAFF.

This clonotype has ten or more counts. V is TRBV6-4 and J is TRBJ2-1, with 10 bases aligning to TRBD2. J was trimmed by 6 bases and V by 3 bases; bases with no gene match: 2. Germline values: CDR1 MRHNA, CDR2 SNTAGT. CDR3 length: 14 residues. The CDR3 region is CASSEGLAFNEQFF. The CDR3 DNA reads TGTGCCAGCAGTGAGGGACTAGCGTTCAATGAGCAGTTCTTC.

The J gene is TRBJ1-1, the V gene TRBV27; D unresolved. Trimming took 4 bases from V and 3 from J, leaving 3 bases between them. The germline gives CDR1 MNHEY, CDR2 SMNVEV (reference sequence). The CDR3 is 11 residues long. CDR3 loop: CASSSYTEAFF. In nucleotides, the CDR3 is TGTGCCAGCAGTTCCTACACTGAAGCTTTCTTT.

This clonotype appeared once. This sequence may be a read error, since a much larger clone differs from it by one base. V is TRBV20-1 and J is TRBJ2-7; 7 nucleotides line up with TRBD1. CDR3 size: 15 residues. V gave up 3 bases and J gave up 0 bases; unmatched junction bases: 8. CDR1 is DFQATT, CDR2 SNEGSKA, per germline (reference sequence). The CDR3 DNA reads as TGCAGTGCTAGTGTACCTGACAGGGTCTCCTACGAGCAGTACTTC. Amino acid sequence: CSASVPDRVSYEQYF.

In its sample, this clonotype was seen many times. The chain carries TRBV28 and TRBJ2-7; D is unresolved. The CDR3 is 15 residues long. Germline V lookup: CDR1 MDHEN, CDR2 SYDVKM. Between the trimmed V and J ends, which lost 7 bases and 2 bases, there was a span of 18 bases. The CDR3 DNA follows: TGTGCCAGCACCCCAGTCGGGCCACAAGCCTACGAGCAGTACTTC. Encoded protein: CASTPVGPQAYEQYF.

The chain combines TRBV28 with TRBJ2-1; the D gene is possibly TRBD2 (6 bases). This CDR3 has 17 residues. From germline, CDR1 is MDHEN and CDR2 SYDVKM. Trimming shortened V by 4 bases and J by 4 bases, and 20 bases separated the two germline ends. The CDR3 bases are TGTGCCAGCAGTTCCGACGGACTACCCGGGGCATACAATGAGCAGTTCTTC. Its translation is CASSSDGLPGAYNEQFF.

CDR3 sequence: CASSLYGGSYNSPLHF. The CDR3 nucleotides are TGTGCCAGCAGTTTATACGGGGGCTCCTATAATTCACCCCTCCACTTT. The rearrangement joins TRBV28 to TRBJ1-6; tentative D call: TRBD1 (5 bases). The CDR3 contains 16 residues. CDR1 is MDHEN, CDR2 SYDVKM, per germline. Trimming left V 1 base short and J 0 bases short, with 7 bases between. The whole variable domain, remainder taken from reference TRBV28 and TRBJ1-6, is DVKVTQSSRYLVKRTGEKVFLECVQDMDHENMFWYRQDPGLGLRLIYFSYDVKMKEKGDIPEGYSVSREKKERFSLILESASTNQTSMYLCASSLYGGSYNSPLHFGNGTRLTVT.

This clonotype appeared many times. The chain joins TRBV20-1 to TRBJ1-5; D unresolved. CDR1 DFQATT and CDR2 SNEGSKA come from the germline V gene (reference sequence). This CDR3 is built from 15 residues. V gave up 4 bases and J gave up 0 bases, with 13 bases separating them. Here the CDR3 DNA reads TGCAGTGCTAAGAGCGCAGAGTATAGCAATCAGCCCCAGCATTTT. Translation: CSAKSAEYSNQPQHF.

The chain has TRBV7-8 and TRBJ2-7, with D perhaps TRBD1 (8 bases). Germline CDR1 is SGHVS and CDR2 is FQNEAQ. This CDR3 has 15 amino acids. Deletions cut 5 bases from V and 3 bases from J, with 17 bases between. CDR3 DNA sequence: TGTGCCAGCAGCCCCGGACAGGGAGGGGGCTACGAGCAGTACTTC. Its protein product is CASSPGQGGGYEQYF. Complete variable domain (other parts from reference TRBV7-8 and TRBJ2-7): GAGVSQSPRYKVAKRGQDVALRCDPISGHVSLFWYQQALGQGPEFLTYFQNEAQLDKSGLPSDRFFAERPEGSVSTLKIQRTQQEDSAVYLCASSPGQGGGYEQYFGPGTRLTVT.

This clonotype was found many times. The J gene is TRBJ2-7, the V gene TRBV28; a possible D gene is TRBD2 (5 bases). Trimming left V 3 bases short and J 3 bases short, with 9 bases between. Germline CDR1 is MDHEN and CDR2 is SYDVKM. There are 13 residues in the CDR3. CDR3 loop: CASSFTGVYEQYF. Written as DNA, the CDR3 is TGTGCCAGCAGTTTTACCGGGGTCTACGAGCAGTACTTC. The full variable domain, its missing parts supplied by reference TRBV28 and TRBJ2-7, is DVKVTQSSRYLVKRTGEKVFLECVQDMDHENMFWYRQDPGLGLRLIYFSYDVKMKEKGDIPEGYSVSREKKERFSLILESASTNQTSMYLCASSFTGVYEQYFGPGTRLTVT.

The table lists this clonotype with many counts. This sequence joins TRBV20-1 and TRBJ2-7; D is unresolved. This CDR3 has 14 residues. The ends were cut back, 7 bases at V and 4 bases at J, with 20 bases in the middle. Germline CDR1 and CDR2: DFQATT and SNEGSKA (reference sequence). CDR3 region: CSVGGSITRYEQYF. The CDR3 DNA is TGCAGTGTGGGCGGATCAATTACGCGTTACGAGCAGTACTTC.

A remark on this clonotype: A single base separates this from a much larger clone, so it may be a read error. The chain links TRBV5-1 to TRBJ2-4; perhaps TRBD2 as D (5 bases). CDR3 length: 14 residues. From germline, CDR1 is SGHRS and CDR2 YFSETQ. The V end was cut by 4 bases, the J end by 13 bases, with 21 bases between. The CDR3 loop reads CASSVDGNVNEQYF. The CDR3 DNA is TGCGCCAGCAGCGTTGACGGGAATGTCAATGAGCAGTACTTC.

This clonotype was seen ten or more times. A junction end diverges from the germline sequence, so it may reflect a read error. The chain joins TRBV7-7 to TRBJ2-5; D is possibly TRBD2 (5 bases). The germline gives CDR1 SSHAT, CDR2 FNYEAQ (reference sequence). This CDR3 region has 15 residues. CDR3 in amino acids: CASSLGGVPQETQYF. CDR3 nucleotide sequence: TGTGCTAGCAGCTTAGGAGGAGTTCCGCAAGAGACCCAGTACTTC.

The rearrangement links TRBV6-5 to TRBJ1-4, with D perhaps matching TRBD1 (6 bases). Germline V gives CDR1 MNHEY, CDR2 SVGAGI. This CDR3 is built from 14 residues. V lost 6 bases and J 4 bases, leaving 12 bases between the germline ends. In DNA, the CDR3 is TGTGCCAGCAGCGACAGGCGATATAATGAAAAACTGTTTTTT. Protein product: CASSDRRYNEKLFF.

V is TRBV12-5 and J is TRBJ2-3; D is unresolved. V was shortened by 6 bases and J by 4 bases, with 8 bases between the two germline ends. The CDR3 consists of 12 residues. From germline, CDR1 is LGHNT and CDR2 FRNRAP. In DNA, the CDR3 is TGTGCTAGTGGCCGACCGGCAGATACGCAGTATTTT. Amino acid sequence: CASGRPADTQYF.

The rearrangement links TRBV29-1 to TRBJ2-1; 7 bases line up with TRBD1. Germline CDR1 SQVTM, CDR2 ANQGSEA. The V segment lost 8 bases and the J segment 2 bases; nucleotides outside the gene matches: 6. The CDR3 has 13 amino acids. CDR3 amino acids: CSLRQGTYNEQFF. In DNA form, the CDR3 reads TGCAGCCTGAGACAGGGAACCTACAATGAGCAGTTCTTC.

Many counts were recorded for this clonotype. The chain links TRBV20-1 to TRBJ1-2, with D possibly being TRBD1 (6 bases). Germline V gene data show CDR1 as DFQATT and CDR2 as SNEGSKA (reference sequence). The germline V and J ends were trimmed by 3 bases and 8 bases, with 37 bases remaining between them. This CDR3 spans 20 amino acids. CDR3 sequence reads: CSASYTTYWDNFESLFGYTF. Written as DNA, the CDR3 is TGCAGTGCTAGTTACACAACTTACTGGGACAACTTTGAAAGCCTGTTCGGCTACACCTTC.

Concerning this clonotype itself: This may stem from a read error, because a much larger clone lies one nucleotide away. The chain is built from TRBV3-1 and TRBJ2-7; 13 bases are a match to TRBD2. The J call is uncertain, as TRBJ2-5 better fits the DNA end. The CDR3 contains 17 residues. Germline lookup yields CDR1 LGHDT and CDR2 YNNKEL (reference sequence). The CDR3 region has the DNA TGTGCCAGCAGCCAAACGAGACTAGCGGGAGGACTTGAGACCCAGTACTTC. It encodes CASSQTRLAGGLETQYF.

This clonotype has a handful of counts. The chain is built from TRBV6-8 and TRBJ2-2, with D possibly being TRBD1 (6 bases). CDR1 MNHGY and CDR2 SAAAGT come from the germline V gene. The CDR3 is made up of 15 amino acids. Trimming removed 5 bases at V and 6 bases at J, with 16 bases between. In DNA, the CDR3 is TGTGCCAGCAGTACAGGGTTCGAAAGCGCCGGGGAGCTGTTTTTT. Amino acid sequence: CASSTGFESAGELFF.

Comment on this clonotype: A much larger clonotype is one base distant, so this may be a read error. This chain uses TRBV25-1 with TRBJ2-1, with no clear D. The better agreement between TRBJ2-7 and the DNA end casts doubt on the J call. Germline V lookup: CDR1 MGHDK, CDR2 SYGVNS. The CDR3 length is 16 residues. The CDR3 is CASSDISKAYYNEQYF. The CDR3 bases are TGTGCCAGCAGTGACATATCCAAAGCCTACTACAATGAGCAGTACTTC.

This clonotype was counted at least ten times. The chain employs TRBV3-1 and TRBJ2-7; 7 nucleotides line up with TRBD2. Germline-derived CDR1 and CDR2 are LGHDT and YNNKEL (reference sequence). The junction had 3 bases not matched to a gene; V was cut back by 0 bases and J by 4 bases. This CDR3 has 14 residues. In DNA form, the CDR3 reads TGTGCCAGCAGCCAAGAGCGGGGGTGGTACGAGCAGTACTTC. Amino acids: CASSQERGWYEQYF.

For this clonotype: A single base separates this from a much larger clone, so it may be a read error. The rearrangement links TRBV5-1 to TRBJ1-2, with 10 bases aligning to TRBD1. The CDR3 totals 14 residues. From germline, CDR1 is SGHRS and CDR2 YFSETQ. The CDR3 nucleotides are TGCGCCGGCAGCTCGGGACAGGGGTACTATGGCTACACCTTC. It yields the protein CAGSSGQGYYGYTF.

At least ten counts were recorded for this clonotype. This chain joins TRBV4-1 and TRBJ2-3, with D perhaps matching TRBD1 (6 bases). The CDR3 extends over 15 amino acids. From germline, CDR1 is MGHRA and CDR2 YSYEKL. The V gene lost 3 bases and the J gene lost 5 bases, with 15 bases spanning the gap. The CDR3 is CASSQRGIPEDTQYF. CDR3 DNA sequence: TGCGCCAGCAGCCAGAGGGGGATCCCCGAAGATACGCAGTATTTT.

This clonotype was seen many times. CDR3 residues: CASSLSGGNEQFF. The CDR3 coding sequence is TGTGCCAGCAGCTTGTCGGGGGGCAATGAGCAGTTCTTC. This rearrangement joins TRBV5-5 to TRBJ2-1; 7 bases match TRBD2. V shed 1 base and J 6 bases; nucleotides not matched to a gene: 1. Germline CDR1 is SGHKS and CDR2 is YYEKEE (reference sequence). This CDR3 is 13 amino acids long.